This T cell receptor (beta chain) came from a study of T cells after yellow fever vaccination. This clonotype was counted at least ten times. V shed 3 bases and J shed 2 bases, with 11 bases lying between them. The CDR3 runs to 14 residues. CDR1 and CDR2 from the germline V gene are MNHEY and SMNVEV (reference sequence). The study made its TCR cDNA through 5'RACE template switching. That step introduced a universal primer site along with UMIs. Each CDR3 protein is one row after TCRdb ran MiXCR on the 5' RACE reads. This table has around 50,000 distinct CDR3 sequences, 7% to 9% appearing once. This chain joins TRBV27 and TRBJ2-7; tentatively, D is TRBD1 (6 bases). The TCR comes from a young man who received the YFV17D yellow fever vaccine. Material: CD8+ T cells sorted from PBMCs, obtained roughly 15 days after the first yellow fever vaccination. CDR3 residues: CASSFRGQTYEQYF. In DNA form, the CDR3 reads TGTGCCAGCAGTTTCCGGGGACAAACCTACGAGCAGTACTTC.